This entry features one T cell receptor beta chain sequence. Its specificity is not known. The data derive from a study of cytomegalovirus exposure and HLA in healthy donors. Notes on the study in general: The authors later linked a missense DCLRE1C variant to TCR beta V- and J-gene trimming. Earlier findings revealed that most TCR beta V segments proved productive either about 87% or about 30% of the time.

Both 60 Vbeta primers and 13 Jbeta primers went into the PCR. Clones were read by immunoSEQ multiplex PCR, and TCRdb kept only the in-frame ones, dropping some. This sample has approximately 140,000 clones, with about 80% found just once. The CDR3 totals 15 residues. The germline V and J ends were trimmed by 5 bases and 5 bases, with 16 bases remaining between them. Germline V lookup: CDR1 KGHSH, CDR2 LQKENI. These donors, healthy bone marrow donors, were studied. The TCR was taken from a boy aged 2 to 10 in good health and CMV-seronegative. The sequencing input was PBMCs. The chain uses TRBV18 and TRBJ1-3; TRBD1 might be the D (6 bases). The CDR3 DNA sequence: TGTGCCAGCTCAGAAGGGGGAAGGTCCCGAAACACCATATATTTT. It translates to CASSEGGRSRNTIYF. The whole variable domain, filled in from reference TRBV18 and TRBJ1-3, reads NAGVMQNPRHLVRRRGQEARLRCSPMKGHSHVYWYRQLPEEGLKFMVYLQKENIIDESGMPKERFSAEFPKEGPSILRIQQVVRGDSAAYFCASSEGGRSRNTIYFGEGSWLTVV.